The following is a T cell receptor beta chain sequence with its context. Its specificity is not known. This sample stems from a study of human T cells and chemical hapten exposure. About the study: TCR yields per sample varied, mainly owing to small pooled library volume differences. The study, taken as a whole, reports: PT1 expanded TCR counts and patch test score correlated positively.

The library gave individual cDNA molecules unique molecular identifiers. Each CDR3 protein is one row after TCRdb ran MiXCR on the RACE reads. The data show around 110,000 distinct CDR3 sequences, around 10% seen once. As to time point: patch test 1, 2 weeks after DPC sensitization. Treatment indicated: therapeutic diphenylcyclopropenone sensitization with weekly scalp DPC. Alopecia patients between 18 and 70 years old and suitable for DPC were used as donors. There are 15 residues in the CDR3. Germline assignment: CDR1 DFQATT and CDR2 SNEGSKA (reference sequence). J was trimmed by 3 bases and V by 4 bases; bases with no gene match: 10.

V is TRBV20-1 and J is TRBJ2-7; 9 bases align to TRBD2. This receptor was taken from a woman aged 50 to 60 with alopecia areata. Some clones in this sample may be carry-over from other donors' samples. The material sequenced was whole blood, taken in connection with sensitization to the hapten diphenylcyclopropenone (DPC). CDR3 in DNA: TGCAGTGCTACGGGTGGAGCGGGAGGAAGCTACGAGCAGTACTTC. The encoded protein is CSATGGAGGSYEQYF.